The clone carrying this T cell receptor beta chain has a handful of counts. What it binds is unknown. The library was made from cDNA and included unique molecular identifiers. Researchers reported 520,000 or so cDNA molecules coming from approximately 1 to 10 million T cells. TCRdb fed the PCR reads into MiXCR, producing one record per CDR3 protein. The table includes about 800,000 distinct CDR3 sequences, approximately 30% detected once. Germline CDR1 and CDR2: MNHNY and SVGAGI (reference sequence). V lost 6 bases, J lost 2 bases, and 15 bases lay in between. The CDR3 has 15 residues. This entry comes from a study of post-analysis software for immune sequencing data. Study conclusions and caveats: Comparison with controls showed significantly lower normalized Chao1 diversity in multiple sclerosis patients. Co-batched samples clustered tightly together by F measure. Five or six TRBV segments were more frequent in patients than controls; TRBV5-6, TRBV5-1 and TRBV20-1 belonged to this group.

This receptor was taken from a girl under 18 with multiple sclerosis. The sample comprised blood. V usage is TRBV6-6 and J usage is TRBJ2-3; D might be TRBD1 or TRBD2, each matching 6 bases. The CDR3 spells CASSVGGLFTDTQYF. DNA of the CDR3: TGTGCCAGCAGCGTAGGGGGGCTATTCACAGATACGCAGTATTTT.